The entry below gives a single T cell receptor (beta chain) sequence along with its context. The data originate from a study of T cells in Graves' hyperthyroidism and ophthalmopathy. Per germline, CDR1 LNHDA and CDR2 SQIVND (reference sequence). J lost 6 bases, V lost 4 bases, and 6 bases had no gene match. The CDR3 length is 14 residues. The TCR beta CDR3 regions underwent amplification using RNA transcripts as the source. The HTBI primer set was used in a first-round RT-PCR of the TCR CDR3. TCRdb processed the multiplex PCR reads anew with MiXCR; each CDR3 protein has one entry. Counted here are around 600,000 distinct CDR3 sequences, 13% to 15% occurring once; the ten biggest clones make up around 7%.

V gene TRBV19 combines with J gene TRBJ2-1; 7 bases fit TRBD2. Sample: blood. The TCR sequence derives from a woman under 30 with Graves' ophthalmopathy. CDR3 sequence reads: CASSTGLLVNEQFF. CDR3 coding DNA: TGTGCCAGTAGTACGGGACTACTAGTCAATGAGCAGTTCTTC.